These 6 T cell receptor beta chains were all obtained from the same sample, sequenced in a study of Ad26.COV2.S vaccination and SARS-CoV-2 variants. As for treatment: about 20 received Ad26.COV2.S at low or high dose, single or two shots; about five received placebo; per-sample allocation not given. The samples were gathered on day 63 after the first injection of vaccine or placebo. Sequencing was performed with immunoSEQ multiplex PCR; in TCRdb, only in-frame clones are kept and a portion is missing. Among around 300,000 clones listed, around 89% were seen once. The starting material was peripheral blood, obtained in a trial of Ad26.COV2.S vaccine versus placebo. Source of these receptors: a person aged 18-65 years who received the Ad26.COV2.S COVID-19 vaccine or a placebo.

CDR3 DNA sequence: TGTGCCAGCAGCTCCCGACGGGTGGAGAGCACTGAAGCTTTCTTT. Its protein product is CASSSRRVESTEAFF. This sequence joins TRBV13 and TRBJ1-1, with D unresolved. CDR1 is PRHDT, CDR2 FYEKMQ, per germline (reference sequence). The V end lost 4 bases, the J end lost 4 bases, and 16 bases lay between the germline ends. This CDR3 has 15 residues.

J is TRBJ2-5 and V is TRBV19; 7 bases match TRBD2. The CDR3 is 13 residues long. The ends lost 4 bases at V and 4 bases at J; junction bases unmatched: 3. In germline, CDR1 is LNHDA, CDR2 SQIVND (reference sequence). This CDR3 is CASSSGGGETQYF. CDR3 coding DNA: TGTGCCAGTAGTAGTGGCGGGGGAGAGACCCAGTACTTC.

V usage is TRBV7-3 and J usage is TRBJ2-7, with D perhaps TRBD1 (6 bases). This CDR3 region has 15 residues. V was cut by 3 bases and J by 0 bases, with 12 bases left in between. Germline CDR1 reads SGHTA; CDR2 reads FQGTGA. The CDR3 sequence is CASSLQGTLSYEQYF. Written as DNA, the CDR3 is TGTGCCAGCAGCTTGCAAGGGACACTCTCCTACGAGCAGTACTTC.

The chain carries TRBV5-1 and TRBJ2-1; D unclear. Germline V gene data show CDR1 as SGHRS and CDR2 as YFSETQ. Trimming took off 4 bases at V and 9 bases at J, with 14 bases between the two ends. The CDR3 totals 13 residues. CDR3 amino acids: CASSVRLSPEQFF. CDR3 DNA sequence: TGCGCCAGCAGCGTCCGACTCTCCCCTGAGCAGTTCTTC. The complete variable domain, with remaining parts taken from reference TRBV5-1 and TRBJ2-1, reads KAGVTQTPRYLIKTRGQQVTLSCSPISGHRSVSWYQQTPGQGLQFLFEYFSETQRNKGNFPGRFSGRQFSNSRSEMNVSTLELGDSALYLCASSVRLSPEQFFGPGTRLTVL.

The J gene is TRBJ1-6, the V gene TRBV6-5, with D hard to call. V lost 6 bases, J lost 0 bases, and 9 bases lay in between. Germline V CDR1 and CDR2: MNHEY, SVGAGI. The CDR3 has 15 amino acids. The CDR3 bases are TGTGCCAGCAGGTTCCGGGACTCCTATAATTCACCCCTCCACTTT. It translates to CASRFRDSYNSPLHF.

DNA for the CDR3: TGTGCCAGTAGTGGTACAGGGGTGGATACGCAGTATTTT. It codes for CASSGTGVDTQYF. V gene TRBV19 combines with J gene TRBJ2-3; 7 nucleotides match TRBD1. CDR1 and CDR2 from the germline V gene are LNHDA and SQIVND (reference sequence). This CDR3 is 13 amino acids long. V lost 5 bases to trimming and J lost 6 bases; unmatched junction nucleotides: 5. Full variable domain (remainder filled in from reference TRBV19 and TRBJ2-3): DGGITQSPKYLFRKEGQNVTLSCEQNLNHDAMYWYRQDPGQGLRLIYYSQIVNDFQKGDIAEGYSVSREKKESFPLTVTSAQKNPTAFYLCASSGTGVDTQYFGPGTRLTVL.